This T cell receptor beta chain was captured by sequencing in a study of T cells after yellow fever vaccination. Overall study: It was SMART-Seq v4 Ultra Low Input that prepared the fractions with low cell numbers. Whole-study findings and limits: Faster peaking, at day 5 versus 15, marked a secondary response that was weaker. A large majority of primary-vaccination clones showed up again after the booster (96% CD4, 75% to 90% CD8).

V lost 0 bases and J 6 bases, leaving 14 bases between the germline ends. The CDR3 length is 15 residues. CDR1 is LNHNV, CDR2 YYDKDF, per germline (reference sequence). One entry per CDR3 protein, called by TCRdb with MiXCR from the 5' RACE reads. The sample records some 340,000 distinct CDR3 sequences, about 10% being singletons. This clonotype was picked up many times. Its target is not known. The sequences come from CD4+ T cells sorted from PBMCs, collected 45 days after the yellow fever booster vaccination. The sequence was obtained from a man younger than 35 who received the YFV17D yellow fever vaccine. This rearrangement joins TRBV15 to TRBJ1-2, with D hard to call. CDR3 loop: CATSRDFPRLDGYTF. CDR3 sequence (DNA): TGTGCCACCAGCAGAGATTTCCCACGATTGGATGGCTACACCTTC.